Below, 32 T cell receptor beta chains from the same sample are listed, as sequenced in a study of T cell responses to AZD1222 COVID-19 vaccine. Assay used: immunoSEQ multiplex PCR; TCRdb lists only in-frame clones, some missing. Of about 150,000 clones listed, roughly 90% are singletons. The sample here was peripheral blood, taken on day 0 of AZD1222 vaccination. The receptor set was obtained from an adult in good health.

The chain is built from TRBV9 and TRBJ1-3; 7 bases match TRBD1. Germline values: CDR1 SGDLS, CDR2 YYNGEE. This CDR3 is 16 amino acids long. The junction had 7 bases not matched to a gene; V was cut back by 4 bases and J by 0 bases. CDR3 amino acids: CASSPRTGGSGNTIYF. The DNA for the CDR3 is TGTGCCAGCAGCCCCCGGACAGGCGGCTCTGGAAACACCATATATTTT.

This chain joins TRBV14 and TRBJ1-2, with a weak D call TRBD1 (5 bases). From germline, CDR1 is SGHDN and CDR2 FVKESK. The CDR3 covers 13 residues. V gave up 1 base and J gave up 4 bases, with 7 bases separating them. The CDR3 bases are TGTGCCAGCAGCCAAGTTGGGGGCTATGGCTACACCTTC. It yields the protein CASSQVGGYGYTF.

This chain links TRBV18 with TRBJ1-3; D is possibly TRBD1 (5 bases). The CDR3 is made up of 19 amino acids. Looked up from germline, CDR1 is KGHSH and CDR2 is LQKENI. The V end was cut by 1 base, the J end by 0 bases, with 19 bases between. DNA for the CDR3: TGTGCCAGCTCACCACGGGACGGAAGGGGTATCTACTCTGGAAACACCATATATTTT. The encoded protein is CASSPRDGRGIYSGNTIYF.

CDR3 sequence reads: CASSPEGKLAYGYTF. CDR3 coding DNA: TGTGCCAGCTCACCGGAAGGGAAGCTGGCCTATGGCTACACCTTC. The chain couples TRBV18 to TRBJ1-2; D unresolved. Germline CDR1 KGHSH, CDR2 LQKENI. The CDR3 consists of 15 residues. Trimming removed 3 bases from V and 4 bases from J, with 15 bases in between.

The chain couples TRBV6-1 to TRBJ1-2; D gene unclear. The germline V and J ends were trimmed by 2 bases and 5 bases, with 12 bases remaining between them. Per germline, CDR1 MNHNS and CDR2 SASEGT. The CDR3 totals 14 residues. CDR3 sequence reads: CASSESRLPYGYTF. CDR3 nucleotides: TGTGCCAGCAGTGAATCTAGGCTCCCTTATGGCTACACCTTC.

The J gene is TRBJ1-3, the V gene TRBV11-2, with a tentative D call TRBD1 (6 bases). The CDR3 is made up of 16 amino acids. The germline gives CDR1 SGHAT, CDR2 FQNNGV. V lost 3 bases to trimming and J lost 2 bases, with 14 bases between them. CDR3 sequence: CASSFGSPGAGNTIYF. Written as DNA, the CDR3 is TGTGCCAGCAGCTTTGGTAGCCCAGGGGCTGGAAACACCATATATTTT. The variable domain in full, with the rest retrieved from reference TRBV11-2 and TRBJ1-3, is EAGVAQSPRYKIIEKRQSVAFWCNPISGHATLYWYQQILGQGPKLLIQFQNNGVVDDSQLPKDRFSAERLKGVDSTLKIQPAKLEDSAVYLCASSFGSPGAGNTIYFGEGSWLTVV.

V is TRBV9 and J is TRBJ2-3; a possible D gene is TRBD1 (5 bases). This CDR3 has 15 amino acids. CDR1 and CDR2 from the germline V gene are SGDLS and YYNGEE. V gave up 0 bases and J gave up 2 bases, with 10 bases separating them. Here the CDR3 DNA reads TGTGCCAGCAGCGTAGATGGGGCTGACACAGATACGCAGTATTTT. It encodes CASSVDGADTDTQYF.

The gene calls are TRBV6-5 and TRBJ2-7, with TRBD1 matching over 7 bases. J lost 1 base, V lost 7 bases, and 10 bases had no gene match. The CDR3 contains 15 residues. The V gene's germline CDR1 is MNHEY and CDR2 SVGAGI. CDR3 in DNA: TGTGCCAGCAAGACACAGGGGCAAACTTCCTACGAGCAGTACTTC. Protein product: CASKTQGQTSYEQYF.

This chain uses TRBV5-1 with TRBJ1-2; no definite D call. Trimming shortened V by 1 base and J by 0 bases, and 25 bases separated the two germline ends. CDR1 and CDR2 from the germline V gene are SGHRS and YFSETQ. The CDR3 consists of 20 residues. The CDR3 coding sequence is TGCGCCAGCAGCTTGCAAGCCTTAGTCTCCCTCGACGGGCCTAACTATGGCTACACCTTC. Its protein is CASSLQALVSLDGPNYGYTF.

The genes are TRBV6-2 or TRBV6-3 and TRBJ2-1, with unresolved D. This CDR3 has 13 residues. Germline loops: CDR1 MNHEY, CDR2 SVGEGT. V was trimmed by 2 bases and J by 8 bases, leaving 10 bases between them. The CDR3 is CASSYLRSDEQFF. CDR3 coding DNA: TGTGCCAGCAGTTACCTTCGTTCGGATGAGCAGTTCTTC.

This chain joins TRBV7-3 and TRBJ2-1; no clear D. Trimming removed 5 bases from V and 10 bases from J, with 18 bases in between. From germline, CDR1 is SGHTA and CDR2 FQGTGA. The CDR3 runs 14 residues. As DNA, the CDR3 is TGTGCCAGCAGCCCCCAGGCTGGGGTGGACGAGCAGTTCTTC. Its translation is CASSPQAGVDEQFF.

The V and J genes are TRBV4-3 and TRBJ2-7, with 9 bases matching TRBD1. CDR3 size: 19 residues. The germline V gene encodes CDR1 LGHNA and CDR2 YSLEER. The V segment lost 0 bases and the J segment 5 bases; nucleotides outside the gene matches: 17. The CDR3 coding sequence is TGCGCCAGCAGCCAAGATTTGCTCCGCCGGGACAGGGTAACGCACGAGCAGTACTTC. This sequence encodes CASSQDLLRRDRVTHEQYF.

The count of this clone is one. This rearrangement joins TRBV4-1 to TRBJ1-5; D gene uncertain. The V gene lost 1 base and the J gene lost 1 base, with 11 bases spanning the gap. CDR1 and CDR2 from the germline V gene are MGHRA and YSYEKL. The CDR3 has 16 amino acids. In DNA form, the CDR3 reads TGCGCCAGCAGCCAAGTTACAGCTAGAAGCAATCAGCCCCAGCATTTT. As protein: CASSQVTARSNQPQHF.

The chain links TRBV5-1 to TRBJ1-1; 9 bases are shared with TRBD1. The junction had 7 bases not matched to a gene; V was cut back by 4 bases and J by 3 bases. This CDR3 region has 15 residues. Germline V gene data show CDR1 as SGHRS and CDR2 as YFSETQ. The chain's CDR3 is CASSPGTGTYTEAFF. The DNA of the CDR3 is TGCGCCAGCAGCCCCGGGACAGGGACGTACACTGAAGCTTTCTTT.

The chain joins TRBV27 to TRBJ1-6; weak D call: TRBD1 (6 bases). The CDR3 contains 13 residues. The germline CDR1 and CDR2 sequences are MNHEY and SMNVEV (reference sequence). V was shortened by 7 bases and J by 11 bases, with 15 bases between the two germline ends. DNA of the CDR3: TGTGCCAGCACCCCCACAGGGAACCCACCCCTCCACTTT. It translates to CASTPTGNPPLHF.

This clone has a single count. The chain carries TRBV27 and TRBJ2-7; 7 bases are a match to TRBD1. The germline V gene has CDR1 MNHEY and CDR2 SMNVEV (reference sequence). This CDR3 comprises 14 residues. Trimming cost V 3 bases and J 1 base; bases outside gene matches: 3. The CDR3 is CASSFRDSSYEQYF. CDR3 sequence (DNA): TGTGCCAGCAGTTTTCGGGACAGTTCCTACGAGCAGTACTTC.

V is TRBV11-2 and J is TRBJ1-1, with TRBD1 matching over 8 bases. Germline CDR1 reads SGHAT; CDR2 reads FQNNGV. With V trimmed by 5 bases and J by 0 bases, 11 bases remained unmatched. CDR3 size: 17 residues. CDR3 sequence: CASSRTGSGGMNTEAFF. The CDR3 region has the DNA TGTGCCAGCAGCCGGACAGGGTCGGGGGGAATGAACACTGAAGCTTTCTTT.

In its sample, this clone was seen once. This chain links TRBV5-1 with TRBJ1-1, with a possible D match to TRBD1 (5 bases). CDR3 size: 16 residues. Germline lookup yields CDR1 SGHRS and CDR2 YFSETQ. Trimming left V 4 bases short and J 1 base short, with 17 bases between. The CDR3 DNA reads as TGCGCCAGCAGCCGACGCCGGGAAACAGGGAACACTGAAGCTTTCTTT. Translating gives CASSRRRETGNTEAFF.

As concerns this clone: Other DNA variants within this sample encode the same CDR3. The chain employs TRBV5-1 and TRBJ2-7, with TRBD1 matching over 7 bases. Germline V lookup: CDR1 SGHRS, CDR2 YFSETQ. The trim removed 0 bases at V and 4 bases at J, leaving 1 base unmatched. The CDR3 is made up of 13 amino acids. CDR3 coding DNA: TGCGCCAGCAGCTTGGAGGGACAGTACGAGCAGTACTTC. It is translated as CASSLEGQYEQYF. Supplemented by reference TRBV5-1 and TRBJ2-7, the full variable domain reads KAGVTQTPRYLIKTRGQQVTLSCSPISGHRSVSWYQQTPGQGLQFLFEYFSETQRNKGNFPGRFSGRQFSNSRSEMNVSTLELGDSALYLCASSLEGQYEQYFGPGTRLTVT.

The chain has TRBV5-6 and TRBJ2-1; D gene ambiguous. V was shortened by 3 bases and J by 8 bases, with 9 bases between the two germline ends. The CDR3 totals 12 residues. Germline V gene sequence: CDR1 SGHDT, CDR2 YYEEEE. CDR3 residues: CASSSPPHEQFF. CDR3 coding DNA: TGTGCCAGCAGCTCACCCCCCCATGAGCAGTTCTTC.

J is TRBJ2-7 and V is TRBV28; 16 nucleotides align to TRBD2. Germline assignment: CDR1 MDHEN and CDR2 SYDVKM. The trim removed 5 bases at V and 11 bases at J, leaving 9 bases unmatched. CDR3 size: 15 residues. CDR3 sequence: CASSPPQGLAGGEYF. In DNA, the CDR3 is TGTGCCAGCAGTCCTCCCCAGGGACTAGCGGGAGGGGAGTACTTC.

V gene TRBV28 combines with J gene TRBJ1-2, with 8 nucleotides matching TRBD1. This CDR3 contains 13 residues. Trimming removed 5 bases from V and 7 bases from J; junction bases left unmatched: 6. Germline-derived CDR1 and CDR2 are MDHEN and SYDVKM. In DNA, the CDR3 is TGTGCCAGCAGTATCGGACAGGGTTTTGGCTACACCTTC. Translating it yields CASSIGQGFGYTF.

This rearrangement joins TRBV2 to TRBJ2-7, with D unclear. The V end was cut by 8 bases, the J end by 4 bases, with 12 bases between. CDR3 length: 12 residues. Germline loops: CDR1 SNHLY, CDR2 FYNNEI. CDR3 coding DNA: TGTGCCAGCTCGCGAGGAGTATACGAGCAGTACTTC. Protein sequence: CASSRGVYEQYF.

DNA of the CDR3: TGTGCCAGCAGCTCAACCCGGATAGGCAGGACTGAAGCTTTCTTT. The encoded protein is CASSSTRIGRTEAFF. This rearrangement joins TRBV5-5 to TRBJ1-1; D unclear. The CDR3 length is 15 residues. In germline, CDR1 is SGHKS, CDR2 YYEKEE (reference sequence). V lost 3 bases to trimming and J lost 5 bases, with 17 bases between them.

V usage is TRBV18 and J usage is TRBJ1-5; 9 bases match TRBD1. The junction had 1 base not matched to a gene; V was cut back by 0 bases and J by 1 base. The CDR3 contains 16 residues. CDR1 is KGHSH and CDR2 is LQKENI in the germline V gene. In nucleotides, the CDR3 is TGTGCCAGCTCACCACCGGGACAGGGAAGCAATCAGCCCCAGCATTTT. This codes for CASSPPGQGSNQPQHF.

This chain links TRBV19 with TRBJ1-3, with 8 bases identical to TRBD1. The V segment lost 8 bases and the J segment 0 bases; nucleotides outside the gene matches: 9. CDR1 is LNHDA and CDR2 is SQIVND in the germline V gene (reference sequence). This CDR3 is 16 amino acids long. CDR3 nucleotide sequence: TGTGCCAGTGCGGACAGGGCTCATATCTCTGGAAACACCATATATTTT. It encodes CASADRAHISGNTIYF. The full variable domain, in which reference TRBV19 and TRBJ1-3 provide the parts outside the CDR3, is DGGITQSPKYLFRKEGQNVTLSCEQNLNHDAMYWYRQDPGQGLRLIYYSQIVNDFQKGDIAEGYSVSREKKESFPLTVTSAQKNPTAFYLCASADRAHISGNTIYFGEGSWLTVV.

The chain employs TRBV6-2 or TRBV6-3 and TRBJ1-5; D ambiguous. Trimming pared 2 bases from V and 3 bases from J, leaving 14 bases between. The germline V gene encodes CDR1 MNHEY and CDR2 SVGEGT. The CDR3 length is 16 residues. The DNA for the CDR3 is TGTGCCAGCAGTTACCCTCCCTCGGCAGCCAATCAGCCCCAGCATTTT. Translated, it gives CASSYPPSAANQPQHF.

This clone appeared once. Here the CDR3 DNA reads TGCGCCAGCAGCTTGGTAACAGGGGGGGATCAGCCCCAGCATTTT. It translates to CASSLVTGGDQPQHF. V is TRBV5-1 and J is TRBJ1-5; TRBD1 matches 8 bases. This CDR3 region has 15 residues. The ends lost 0 bases at V and 5 bases at J; junction bases unmatched: 4. Germline lookup yields CDR1 SGHRS and CDR2 YFSETQ.

The chain carries TRBV7-2 and TRBJ1-3; D is perhaps TRBD1 (5 bases). The CDR3 is 16 residues long. CDR1 and CDR2 (germline): SGHTA, FQGNSA. V was clipped by 1 base and J by 0 bases, with 10 bases between them. Written as DNA, the CDR3 is TGTGCCAGCAGCTTAGGAGGGGCCTCCTCTGGAAACACCATATATTTT. This sequence encodes CASSLGGASSGNTIYF. Looking up the rest from reference TRBV7-2 and TRBJ1-3 gives the full variable domain: GAGVSQSPSNKVTEKGKDVELRCDPISGHTALYWYRQSLGQGLEFLIYFQGNSAPDKSGLPSDRFSAERTGGSVSTLTIQRTQQEDSAVYLCASSLGGASSGNTIYFGEGSWLTVV.

V gene TRBV9 combines with J gene TRBJ1-1; 7 nucleotides line up with TRBD1. Germline V CDR1 and CDR2: SGDLS, YYNGEE. V lost 3 bases and J lost 0; bases outside the gene matches: 11. The length of the CDR3 is 17 residues. The CDR3 region is CASSAEGTVGVNTEAFF. The CDR3 coding sequence is TGTGCCAGCAGCGCCGAAGGGACAGTCGGCGTGAACACTGAAGCTTTCTTT.

The J gene is TRBJ1-2, the V gene TRBV5-5; D possibly corresponds to TRBD1 (5 bases). Germline CDR1 and CDR2: SGHKS and YYEKEE (reference sequence). V was clipped by 4 bases and J by 5 bases, with 9 bases between them. This CDR3 comprises 12 residues. The CDR3 sequence is CASSRDSYGYTF. The DNA for the CDR3 is TGTGCCAGCAGCCGGGACTCTTATGGCTACACCTTC.

J is TRBJ1-1 and V is TRBV6-6; no reliable D call. This CDR3 has 12 amino acids. V was trimmed by 1 base and J by 0 bases, leaving 0 bases between them. CDR1 MNHNY and CDR2 SVGAGI come from the germline V gene (reference sequence). The CDR3 DNA is TGTGCCAGCAGTTACTTGAACACTGAAGCTTTCTTT. Its translation is CASSYLNTEAFF.